The clone carrying this TCR beta chain was picked up a small number of times. Its specificity is not known. This record belongs to a study of T cells in Graves' hyperthyroidism and ophthalmopathy. Study-wide background: At the time of initial diagnosis and before any treatment, peripheral blood was collected.

Study conclusions and caveats: Through a model of 13 V-J features, ophthalmopathy was separated from stable hyperthyroidism.

Researchers took RNA transcripts and amplified the TCR beta CDR3 regions from them. First-round RT-PCR with HTBI primers amplified the TCR CDR3 region. MiXCR, run by TCRdb on the multiplex PCR reads, gives a single entry per CDR3 protein. The repertoire consists of roughly 630,000 distinct CDR3 sequences, with about 15% occurring once and the leading ten covering around 6.6%. Germline V gives CDR1 MNHNS, CDR2 SASEGT. Trimming shortened V by 6 bases and J by 0 bases, and 15 bases separated the two germline ends. The CDR3 has 15 residues. Clinical symptoms, serum thyroxine and TRAb, thyroid ultrasound and orbital computed tomography together formed the diagnostic basis.

The sequenced material came from blood. The chain employs TRBV6-1 and TRBJ2-7; D is possibly TRBD1 (6 bases). The receptor was derived from a woman aged 25-40 years with Graves' hyperthyroidism. This chain's CDR3 is CASSVQGRGSYEQYF. The CDR3 bases are TGTGCCAGCAGCGTACAGGGTAGGGGCTCCTACGAGCAGTACTTC.